Sequencing of this T cell receptor (beta chain) was carried out in a study of T cells in Graves' hyperthyroidism and ophthalmopathy. What was amplified from RNA transcripts were TCR beta CDR3 regions. The study used the HTBI primer set for a first-round RT-PCR of the TCR CDR3. TCRdb called the multiplex PCR reads again in MiXCR, with one record for every CDR3 protein. The profile shows around 600,000 distinct CDR3 sequences, more than 12% of them singletons. The PBMCs were sourced from fresh peripheral blood (about 9.7 ml). Study results and limitations: Blood also held most thyroid clonotypes expanded beyond 0.001.

Germline values: CDR1 SNHLY, CDR2 FYNNEI. V dropped 7 bases and J dropped 7; count of bases not matched to a gene: 4. The CDR3 runs to 14 residues. At least ten counts were recorded for this clonotype. No antigen is known for it. The sequence was collected from a woman aged 50 to 60 with Graves' ophthalmopathy. The specimen was blood. The rearrangement joins TRBV2 to TRBJ1-4, with 12 bases lining up with TRBD1. The CDR3 bases are TGTGCCAGCAACCGGGACAGGGGGCCTGAAAAACTGTTTTTT. Amino acids: CASNRDRGPEKLFF.